This T cell receptor (beta chain) was found in a study of blood T cells in healthy people across ages. On this clonotype itself: Its specificity is not known.

PCR was performed a second time for roughly 7 to 12 cycles using a sample-barcoded 5' primer and a J-beta primer mix. Every molecule of cDNA carried a tag from a template-switch adaptor with 12 random nucleotides. One entry per CDR3 protein results from TCRdb running MiXCR on the 5' RACE reads. The sample has 870,000 or so distinct CDR3 sequences, less than 35% seen once. It was ten milliliters of peripheral blood that were drawn from each donor. Extraction of total RNA produced a minimum of 5 micrograms from each sample. CDR3 length: 17 residues. V lost 4 bases and J lost 2, with 21 bases in between. Germline CDR1 is LGHDT and CDR2 is YNNKEL (reference sequence). Whole-study findings and limits: The fall in TCR beta diversity per million T cells was roughly linear with age.

The clonotype comes from a woman older than 75 in good health. The rearrangement links TRBV3-1 to TRBJ2-7, with D tentatively TRBD1 (5 bases). Sample: blood. The CDR3 DNA reads as TGTGCCAGCAGCCTATTAGTTCACGGACACCTAACCTACGAGCAGTACTTC. Translating gives CASSLLVHGHLTYEQYF.